The clone carrying this T cell receptor (beta chain) was counted once. The data originate from a study of T cell changes during pregnancy in multiple sclerosis. Using immunoSEQ multiplex PCR, the repertoire was profiled, and TCRdb retains in-frame clones only, with some absent. The sample lists about 49,000 clones; over 90% were seen once. Germline values: CDR1 SGHTA, CDR2 FQGNSA. The CDR3 contains 15 residues. With 2 bases removed from V and 7 bases from J, the gap between germline ends came to 17 bases. The chain couples TRBV7-2 to TRBJ1-2; no definite D call. Sequencing used CD8+ T cells from peripheral blood mononuclear cells, obtained in the first trimester of pregnancy. The TCR originated in a female donor with multiple sclerosis, enrolled in a pregnancy study. CDR3 nucleotide sequence: TGTGCCAGCAGCTTACTCCGGGGTGGAGGGTTTGGCTACACCTTC. Translated, it gives CASSLLRGGGFGYTF.